A single sample is the source of the 21 T cell receptor beta chains below, sequenced in a study of T-cell reconstitution after alpha-beta-depleted transplantation in children. Preparation of the TCRbeta library involved a method that used unique molecular identifiers. TCRdb re-called the PCR reads with MiXCR, one entry per CDR3 protein. The sample records some 300,000 distinct CDR3 sequences, around a tenth being singletons. The sequences come from PBMCs, collected before TCRalphabeta/CD19-depleted stem cell transplant. The receptors derive from a boy younger than two with acute myeloid leukemia, due to receive a stem cell transplant.

This clonotype has only a few counts. The chain uses TRBV28 and TRBJ2-7; perhaps TRBD2 as D (7 bases). Trimming left V 1 base short and J 5 bases short, with 21 bases between. This CDR3 region has 17 residues. Germline loops: CDR1 MDHEN, CDR2 SYDVKM. This CDR3 is CASSLLRGGGRWNEQYF. CDR3 DNA: TGTGCCAGCAGTTTATTAAGGGGGGGGGGGCGTTGGAACGAGCAGTACTTC.

The table lists this clonotype with a few counts. This chain links TRBV12-3 or TRBV12-4 with TRBJ1-1; no firm D call. Between the trimmed V and J ends, which lost 5 bases and 3 bases, there was a span of 13 bases. This CDR3 is 14 amino acids long. For the CDR3, the DNA is TGTGCCAGCAGTCGAGAGCTGGGGTACACTGAAGCTTTCTTT. Amino acid sequence: CASSRELGYTEAFF.

The sample holds many counts of this clonotype. This rearrangement joins TRBV6-5 to TRBJ2-7; D unclear. Trimming cost V 2 bases and J 0 bases, with 5 bases left between them. Germline CDR1 is MNHEY and CDR2 is SVGAGI. The length of the CDR3 is 13 residues. The CDR3 protein is CASSYKLSYEQYF. As DNA, the CDR3 is TGTGCCAGCAGTTACAAACTCTCCTACGAGCAGTACTTC.

This clonotype showed up many times. The J gene is TRBJ1-5, the V gene TRBV9; D unclear. CDR3 size: 14 residues. V shed 4 bases and J shed 8 bases, with 16 bases lying between them. From germline, CDR1 is SGDLS and CDR2 YYNGEE. In DNA, the CDR3 is TGTGCCAGCAGCCCCCGAGGAGCTCTAGAGCCCCAGCATTTT. Translated, it gives CASSPRGALEPQHF.

This clonotype was recorded at least ten times. This chain joins TRBV9 and TRBJ2-7; TRBD1 agrees at 8 bases. Germline V gives CDR1 SGDLS, CDR2 YYNGEE. The CDR3 totals 16 residues. V trimming: 4 bases; J trimming: 5 bases; junction bases outside the gene matches: 14. CDR3 loop: CASSPSPLQGEHEQYF. The CDR3 region has the DNA TGTGCCAGCAGCCCTAGCCCCCTACAGGGGGAACACGAGCAGTACTTC.

This clonotype showed up just a few times. This sequence joins TRBV19 and TRBJ2-4; D assignment may be TRBD1 or TRBD2 (6 bases each). Germline V lookup: CDR1 LNHDA, CDR2 SQIVND (reference sequence). Trimming stripped 7 bases from V and 2 bases from J, with 18 bases between. The CDR3 totals 16 residues. CDR3 residues: CASTGGPGATKNIQYF. CDR3 DNA sequence: TGTGCCAGTACCGGGGGTCCGGGGGCGACCAAAAACATTCAGTACTTC.

This clonotype was observed at least ten times. CDR3 sequence reads: CASSLVEGAVQPQHF. As DNA, the CDR3 is TGTGCCAGCAGCTTAGTAGAGGGGGCTGTTCAGCCCCAGCATTTT. The chain links TRBV7-2 to TRBJ1-5; 7 positions match TRBD1. With 1 base clipped from V and 6 bases from J, the junction kept 6 bases outside the gene matches. CDR1 is SGHTA and CDR2 is FQGNSA in the germline V gene. This CDR3 contains 15 residues.

The sample holds many counts of this clonotype. V is TRBV5-6 and J is TRBJ2-2; 11 bases align to TRBD2. From germline, CDR1 is SGHDT and CDR2 YYEEEE. The CDR3 has 15 amino acids. Trimming took 1 base from V and 4 from J; bases not matched to a gene: 0. The CDR3 reads CASSLLAGGTGELFF. CDR3 DNA: TGTGCCAGCAGCTTGCTAGCGGGAGGCACCGGGGAGCTGTTTTTT.

This clonotype was seen at least ten times. The CDR3 here is CASSASYNEQFF. The CDR3 bases are TGTGCCAGCAGCGCCAGTTACAATGAGCAGTTCTTC. This sequence joins TRBV7-2 and TRBJ2-1; D is ambiguous. This CDR3 comprises 12 residues. V was cut by 5 bases and J by 4 bases, with 6 bases left in between. CDR1 and CDR2 from the germline V gene are SGHTA and FQGNSA. Full variable domain (outside the CDR3, taken from reference TRBV7-2 and TRBJ2-1): GAGVSQSPSNKVTEKGKDVELRCDPISGHTALYWYRQSLGQGLEFLIYFQGNSAPDKSGLPSDRFSAERTGGSVSTLTIQRTQQEDSAVYLCASSASYNEQFFGPGTRLTVL.

This clonotype was seen at least ten times. DNA of the CDR3: TGTGCCAGCAGTCAGGTGGGCTTGCCAGAGACCCAGTACTTC. This gives the protein CASSQVGLPETQYF. The chain employs TRBV12-3 or TRBV12-4 and TRBJ2-5; D is undetermined. The CDR3 covers 14 residues. V was cut by 5 bases and J by 4 bases, with 14 bases left in between.

Ten or more counts support this clonotype. The chain combines TRBV7-9 with TRBJ2-3, with no clear D. The germline V gene has CDR1 SEHNR and CDR2 FQNEAQ (reference sequence). V lost 2 bases, J lost 6 bases, and 6 bases lay in between. This CDR3 comprises 12 residues. Written as DNA, the CDR3 is TGTGCCAGCAGCTTAATCGGGGATACGCAGTATTTT. Protein sequence: CASSLIGDTQYF.

The chain is built from TRBV10-3 and TRBJ2-7, with D unclear. Trimming removed 0 bases at V and 2 bases at J, with 5 bases between. In germline, CDR1 is ENHRY, CDR2 SYGVKD. The CDR3 contains 13 residues. The CDR3 bases are TGTGCCATCAGTGAGTCTAGGCCCTACGAGCAGTACTTC. This encodes CAISESRPYEQYF.

This clonotype was found many times. The chain joins TRBV7-8 to TRBJ2-3; D perhaps matches TRBD2 (5 bases). CDR1 and CDR2 from the germline V gene are SGHVS and FQNEAQ. This CDR3 comprises 20 residues. V shed 0 bases and J shed 0 bases, with 22 bases lying between them. The CDR3: CASSLAPSTSDTSSTDTQYF. The CDR3 nucleotides read TGTGCCAGCAGCTTAGCGCCTAGCACATCCGACACCTCTAGCACAGATACGCAGTATTTT.

The sample holds many counts of this clonotype. The chain uses TRBV4-3 and TRBJ2-7; possible D gene TRBD1, 6 bases. CDR1 is LGHNA, CDR2 YSLEER, per germline. V gave up 1 base and J gave up 3 bases, with 13 bases separating them. There are 15 residues in the CDR3. Here the CDR3 reads CASSQAPGALYEQYF. CDR3 nucleotide sequence: TGCGCCAGCAGCCAAGCTCCAGGGGCTCTCTACGAGCAGTACTTC.

This clonotype was recorded at least ten times. This rearrangement joins TRBV28 to TRBJ2-3; maybe TRBD2 (5 bases). Germline V gene sequence: CDR1 MDHEN, CDR2 SYDVKM. The CDR3 contains 17 residues. Trimming removed 4 bases from V and 0 bases from J, with 17 bases in between. DNA of the CDR3: TGTGCCAGCAGTTCCCTCTATTTGGGAGTGAGCACAGATACGCAGTATTTT. Its protein product is CASSSLYLGVSTDTQYF.

This clonotype was observed many times. This chain connects TRBV12-3 or TRBV12-4 to TRBJ1-2, with TRBD1 matching 7 bases. The CDR3 runs 13 residues. V was pared by 5 bases and J by 4 bases, with 4 bases of the junction left unmatched. Here the CDR3 DNA reads TGTGCCAGCAGTCGGGACAGCTTCTATGGCTACACCTTC. It yields the protein CASSRDSFYGYTF.

The V call is TRBV7-2, the J call TRBJ2-1; the D is unclear. The V gene lost 4 bases and the J gene lost 0 bases, with 10 bases spanning the gap. The CDR3 is 15 residues long. Germline V lookup: CDR1 SGHTA, CDR2 FQGNSA. The DNA for the CDR3 is TGTGCCAGCAGCTCCGAGTGGAGCTCCTACAATGAGCAGTTCTTC. Translation: CASSSEWSSYNEQFF.

This clonotype occurred many times. The chain employs TRBV5-1 and TRBJ2-7; D might be TRBD2 (6 bases). The CDR3 sequence is 16 residues long. Trimming left V 0 bases short and J 0 bases short, with 13 bases between. The germline V gene encodes CDR1 SGHRS and CDR2 YFSETQ. This chain's CDR3 is CASSLEQGGLSYEQYF. The CDR3 DNA reads as TGCGCCAGCAGCTTGGAGCAGGGAGGCCTCTCCTACGAGCAGTACTTC. The full variable domain, completed using reference TRBV5-1 and TRBJ2-7, is KAGVTQTPRYLIKTRGQQVTLSCSPISGHRSVSWYQQTPGQGLQFLFEYFSETQRNKGNFPGRFSGRQFSNSRSEMNVSTLELGDSALYLCASSLEQGGLSYEQYFGPGTRLTVT.

Ten or more counts support this clonotype. V and J are TRBV6-5 and TRBJ2-7, with TRBD1 identical over 12 bases. CDR1 is MNHEY, CDR2 SVGAGI, per germline. After removal of 4 bases from V and 6 bases from J, the junction contained 1 base not matched to a gene. CDR3 length equals 13 residues. The CDR3 DNA is TGTGCCAGCAGTTGGGACAGGGGGCCCGAGCAGTACTTC. Protein product: CASSWDRGPEQYF.

V gene TRBV7-6 combines with J gene TRBJ2-1; D ambiguous. The CDR3 is made up of 13 amino acids. CDR1 SGHVS and CDR2 FNYEAQ come from the germline V gene. Trimming took 3 bases from V and 6 from J, leaving 9 bases between them. The CDR3 spells CASSFWVGNEQFF. Here the CDR3 DNA reads TGTGCCAGCAGCTTCTGGGTGGGCAATGAGCAGTTCTTC.

This clonotype came up many times. The chain links TRBV5-1 to TRBJ2-7; 7 nucleotides line up with TRBD1. This CDR3 region has 16 residues. Trimming removed 4 bases from V and 2 bases from J; junction bases left unmatched: 12. CDR1 SGHRS and CDR2 YFSETQ come from the germline V gene. CDR3 protein: CASSQRQGERAYEQYF. The CDR3 nucleotides read TGCGCCAGCAGCCAAAGGCAGGGGGAGCGCGCCTACGAGCAGTACTTC.